The text below deals with one T cell receptor beta chain. Its antigen is still unknown. The sample is drawn from a study of CD8 T cells in ankylosing spondylitis. Study-level points and caveats: Those disease-linked clones were CD8+; they were also relatively rare in peripheral blood. Ankylosing spondylitis blood appeared to be characterized by a TCR beta motif of several highly homologous variants.

CDR1 MGHRA and CDR2 YSYEKL come from the germline V gene. CDR3 size: 13 residues. The V end lost 0 bases, the J end lost 12 bases, and 12 bases lay between the germline ends. By quantitative 5'-RACE with molecular barcodes, the TCR beta libraries were made. TCRdb processed the 5' RACE reads anew with MiXCR; each CDR3 protein has one entry. The sample includes about 200,000 distinct CDR3 sequences, 20% to 30% of them seen just once. Input material: blood, either unsorted or a sorted T cell fraction (not recorded which). The chain joins TRBV4-1 to TRBJ2-1; TRBD2 is a possible D gene (5 bases). The receptor was derived from a male donor with ankylosing spondylitis or in good health (not recorded which). The CDR3 sequence is CASSQDERTAQFF. Written as DNA, the CDR3 is TGCGCCAGCAGCCAAGATGAGCGGACGGCGCAGTTCTTC.